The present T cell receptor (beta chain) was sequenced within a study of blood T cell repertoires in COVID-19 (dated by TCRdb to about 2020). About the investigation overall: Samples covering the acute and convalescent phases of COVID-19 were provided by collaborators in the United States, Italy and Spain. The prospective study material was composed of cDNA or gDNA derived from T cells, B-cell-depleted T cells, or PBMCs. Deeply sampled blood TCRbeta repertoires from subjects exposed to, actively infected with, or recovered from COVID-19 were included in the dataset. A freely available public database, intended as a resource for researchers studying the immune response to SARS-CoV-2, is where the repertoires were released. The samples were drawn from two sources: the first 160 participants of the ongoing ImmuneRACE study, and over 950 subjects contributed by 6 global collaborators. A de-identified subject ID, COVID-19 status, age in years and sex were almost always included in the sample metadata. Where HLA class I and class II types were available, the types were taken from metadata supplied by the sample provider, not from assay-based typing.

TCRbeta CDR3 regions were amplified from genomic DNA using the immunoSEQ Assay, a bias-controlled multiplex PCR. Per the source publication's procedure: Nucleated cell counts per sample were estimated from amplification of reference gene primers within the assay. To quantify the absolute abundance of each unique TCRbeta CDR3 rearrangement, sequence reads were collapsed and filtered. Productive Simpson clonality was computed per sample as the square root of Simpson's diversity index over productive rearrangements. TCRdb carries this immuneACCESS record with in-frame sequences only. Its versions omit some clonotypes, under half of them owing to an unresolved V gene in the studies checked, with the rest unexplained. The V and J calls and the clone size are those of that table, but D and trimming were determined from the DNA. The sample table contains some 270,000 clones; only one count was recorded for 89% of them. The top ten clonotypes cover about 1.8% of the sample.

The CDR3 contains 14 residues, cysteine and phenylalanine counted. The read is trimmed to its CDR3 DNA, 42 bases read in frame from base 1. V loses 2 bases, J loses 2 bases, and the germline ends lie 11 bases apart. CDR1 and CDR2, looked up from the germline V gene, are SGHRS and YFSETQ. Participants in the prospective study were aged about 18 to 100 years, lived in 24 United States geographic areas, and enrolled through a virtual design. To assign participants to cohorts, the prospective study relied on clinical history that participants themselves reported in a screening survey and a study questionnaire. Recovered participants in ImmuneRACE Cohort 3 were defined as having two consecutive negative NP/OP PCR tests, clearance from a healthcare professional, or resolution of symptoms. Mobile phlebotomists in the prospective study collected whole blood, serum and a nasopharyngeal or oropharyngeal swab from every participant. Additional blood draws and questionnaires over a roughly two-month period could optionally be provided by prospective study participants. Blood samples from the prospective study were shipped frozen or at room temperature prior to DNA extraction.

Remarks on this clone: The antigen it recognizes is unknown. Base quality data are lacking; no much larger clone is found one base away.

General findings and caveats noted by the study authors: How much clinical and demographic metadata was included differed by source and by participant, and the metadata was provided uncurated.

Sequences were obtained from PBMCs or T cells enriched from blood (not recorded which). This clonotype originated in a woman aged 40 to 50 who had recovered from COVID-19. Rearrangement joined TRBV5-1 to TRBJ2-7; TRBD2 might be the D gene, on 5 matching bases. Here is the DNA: TGCGCCAGCAGCTTTCACGGGAATACCTACGAGCAGTACTTC. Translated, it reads CASSFHGNTYEQYF.